This TCR beta chain comes out of a study of blood T cell repertoires in COVID-19. Study-level background: Researchers got acute and convalescent COVID-19 samples from the United States, Italy and Spain. T cells, B-cell-depleted T cells, or PBMCs supplied cDNA or gDNA.

Participant-given clinical history determined each cohort assignment. Data came from immunoSEQ multiplex PCR; TCRdb stores just in-frame clones and leaves some out. The sample includes about 210,000 clones, around 82% of them seen just once. In germline, CDR1 is KGHSH, CDR2 LQKENI. Trimming shortened V by 0 bases and J by 4 bases, and 9 bases separated the two germline ends. CDR3 length: 14 amino acids. The sequence was collected from a man aged 25 to 40 with acute COVID-19. The sequenced material came from PBMCs or T cells enriched from blood (not recorded which). V is TRBV18 and J is TRBJ1-2; D unclear. CDR3: CASSPPQAAYGYTF. Written as DNA, the CDR3 is TGTGCCAGCTCACCACCCCAGGCCGCCTATGGCTACACCTTC.